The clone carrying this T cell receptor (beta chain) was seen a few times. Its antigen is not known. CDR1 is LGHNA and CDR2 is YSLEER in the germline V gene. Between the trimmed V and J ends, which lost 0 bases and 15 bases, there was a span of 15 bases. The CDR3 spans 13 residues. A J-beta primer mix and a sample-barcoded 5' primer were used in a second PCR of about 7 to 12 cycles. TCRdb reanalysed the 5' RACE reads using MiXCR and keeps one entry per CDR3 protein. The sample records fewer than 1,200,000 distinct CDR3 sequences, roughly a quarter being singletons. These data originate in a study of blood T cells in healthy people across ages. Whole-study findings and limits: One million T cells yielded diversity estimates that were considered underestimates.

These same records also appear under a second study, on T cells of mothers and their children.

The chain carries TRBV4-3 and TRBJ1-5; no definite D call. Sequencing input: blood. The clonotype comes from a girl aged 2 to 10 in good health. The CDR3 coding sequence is TGCGCCAGCAGCCAAGATATGGGTGCCATTCGGCATTTT. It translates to CASSQDMGAIRHF.